Below are 9 T cell receptor beta chains sequenced from a single sample in a study of control samples from healthy donors and cancer patients. Repertoires were generated with immunoSEQ multiplex PCR, while TCRdb's copy carries only in-frame clones and drops some. The sample holds 100,000 to 150,000 clones, 91% seen once. The sample consisted of blood. These receptors all come from a man between 18 and 29 years old in good health.

The J gene is TRBJ2-3, the V gene TRBV18; 8 bases align to TRBD1. This CDR3 has 18 residues. Germline loops: CDR1 KGHSH, CDR2 LQKENI. Germline trimming cut 3 bases from V and 5 bases from J; bases unmatched to any gene: 16. In DNA, the CDR3 is TGTGCCAGCTCACCCTTGACAGGGGCCCTCCTTGGGGAAGATACGCAGTATTTT. Amino acids: CASSPLTGALLGEDTQYF. The entire variable domain, with the rest obtained from reference TRBV18 and TRBJ2-3, is as follows: NAGVMQNPRHLVRRRGQEARLRCSPMKGHSHVYWYRQLPEEGLKFMVYLQKENIIDESGMPKERFSAEFPKEGPSILRIQQVVRGDSAAYFCASSPLTGALLGEDTQYFGPGTRLTVL.

The V call is TRBV7-8, the J call TRBJ2-7, with D uncertain. V was clipped by 3 bases and J by 2 bases, with 2 bases between them. The CDR3 is 11 amino acids. CDR1 SGHVS and CDR2 FQNEAQ come from the germline V gene. DNA for the CDR3: TGTGCCAGCAGCTTCGCCTACGAGCAGTACTTC. Its translation: CASSFAYEQYF.

The chain uses TRBV7-9 and TRBJ1-2, with 7 bases aligning to TRBD1. Germline CDR1 reads SEHNR; CDR2 reads FQNEAQ (reference sequence). The CDR3 is made up of 15 amino acids. V dropped 3 bases and J dropped 0; count of bases not matched to a gene: 4. CDR3 residues: CASSLNQGANYGYTF. The CDR3 DNA follows: TGTGCCAGCAGCTTGAACCAGGGGGCTAACTATGGCTACACCTTC. The variable domain in full, with the rest retrieved from reference TRBV7-9 and TRBJ1-2, is DTGVSQNPRHKITKRGQNVTFRCDPISEHNRLYWYRQTLGQGPEFLTYFQNEAQLEKSRLLSDRFSAERPKGSFSTLEIQRTEQGDSAMYLCASSLNQGANYGYTFGSGTRLTVV.

The gene calls are TRBV5-5 and TRBJ2-5; no clear D. CDR1 is SGHKS, CDR2 YYEKEE, per germline (reference sequence). The CDR3 loop spans 14 amino acids. V gave up 1 base and J gave up 2 bases, with 9 bases separating them. The CDR3 region is CASSLWRTQETQYF. Written as DNA, the CDR3 is TGTGCCAGCAGCTTGTGGCGAACACAAGAGACCCAGTACTTC.

The V and J genes are TRBV9 and TRBJ2-5; 9 bases match TRBD1. The CDR3 sequence is 16 residues long. V dropped 0 bases and J dropped 2; count of bases not matched to a gene: 5. Germline V CDR1 and CDR2: SGDLS, YYNGEE. The CDR3 protein is CASSVAGQGLQETQYF. The CDR3 DNA reads as TGTGCCAGCAGCGTAGCAGGACAGGGGCTTCAAGAGACCCAGTACTTC.

The chain joins TRBV7-9 to TRBJ1-1; TRBD1 is a possible D gene (5 bases). Germline V gene lookup returns CDR1 SEHNR and CDR2 FQNEAQ (reference sequence). CDR3 size: 14 residues. Between the trimmed V and J ends, which lost 4 bases and 0 bases, there was a span of 9 bases. The DNA of the CDR3 is TGTGCCAGCAGCTACACAGGAGTGAACACTGAAGCTTTCTTT. Protein: CASSYTGVNTEAFF.

The chain employs TRBV6-5 and TRBJ2-2; D call uncertain. Germline V gives CDR1 MNHEY, CDR2 SVGAGI. The CDR3 sequence is 11 residues long. V dropped 5 bases and J dropped 8 bases, with 6 bases sitting between them. The CDR3 reads CASSRSGELFF. CDR3 coding DNA: TGTGCCAGCAGTAGATCTGGGGAGCTGTTTTTT.

The rearrangement links TRBV5-1 to TRBJ1-2; 10 bases are a match to TRBD1. Looked up from germline, CDR1 is SGHRS and CDR2 is YFSETQ. The CDR3 has 14 residues. V shed 3 bases and J 7 bases; nucleotides not matched to a gene: 6. DNA for the CDR3: TGCGCCAGCAGCTCAGGACAGGGGGGCTCTGGCTACACCTTC. This codes for CASSSGQGGSGYTF. Filled out from reference TRBV5-1 and TRBJ1-2, the complete variable domain reads KAGVTQTPRYLIKTRGQQVTLSCSPISGHRSVSWYQQTPGQGLQFLFEYFSETQRNKGNFPGRFSGRQFSNSRSEMNVSTLELGDSALYLCASSSGQGGSGYTFGSGTRLTVV.

Points on this clone: The junction does not match germline at one end; this may be a read error. The chain carries TRBV28 and TRBJ2-5, with 10 bases matching TRBD2. This CDR3 comprises 15 residues. Looked up from germline, CDR1 is MDHEN and CDR2 is SYDVKM. The CDR3 DNA is TGTGCCAGCAGTTTATCGCTAGCGGGGGAAGAGATCCAGTACTTC. Translation gives CASSLSLAGEEIQYF.